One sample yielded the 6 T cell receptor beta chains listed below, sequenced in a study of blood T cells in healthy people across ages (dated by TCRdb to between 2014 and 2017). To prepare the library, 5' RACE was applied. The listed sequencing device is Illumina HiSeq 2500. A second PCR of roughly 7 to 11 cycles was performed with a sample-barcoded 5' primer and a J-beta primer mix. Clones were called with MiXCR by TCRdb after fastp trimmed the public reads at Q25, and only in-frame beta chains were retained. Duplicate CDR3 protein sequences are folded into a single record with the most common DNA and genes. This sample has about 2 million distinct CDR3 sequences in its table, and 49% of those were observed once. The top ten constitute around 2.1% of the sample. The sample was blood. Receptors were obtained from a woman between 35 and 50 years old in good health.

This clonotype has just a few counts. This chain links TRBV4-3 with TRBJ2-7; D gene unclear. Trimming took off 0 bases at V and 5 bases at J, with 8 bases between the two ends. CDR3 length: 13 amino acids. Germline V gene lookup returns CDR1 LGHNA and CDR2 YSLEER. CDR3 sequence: CASSQDTRDEQYF. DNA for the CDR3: TGCGCCAGCAGCCAAGATACGAGAGACGAGCAGTACTTC.

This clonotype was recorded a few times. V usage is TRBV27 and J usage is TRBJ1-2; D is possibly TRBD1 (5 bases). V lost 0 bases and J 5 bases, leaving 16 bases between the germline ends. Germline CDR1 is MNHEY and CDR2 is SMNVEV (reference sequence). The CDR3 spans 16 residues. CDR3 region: CASSLSMAGLPYGYTF. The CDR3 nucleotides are TGTGCCAGCAGTTTATCGATGGCGGGGCTCCCTTATGGCTACACCTTC.

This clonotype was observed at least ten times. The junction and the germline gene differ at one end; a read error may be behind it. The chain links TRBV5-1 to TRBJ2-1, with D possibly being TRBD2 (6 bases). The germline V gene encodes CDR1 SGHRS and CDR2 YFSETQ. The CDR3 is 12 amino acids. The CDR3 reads CASSLAADEQFF. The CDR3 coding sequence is TGTGCCAGCAGCTTAGCGGCGGATGAGCAGTTCTTC. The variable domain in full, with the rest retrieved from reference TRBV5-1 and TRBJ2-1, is KAGVTQTPRYLIKTRGQQVTLSCSPISGHRSVSWYQQTPGQGLQFLFEYFSETQRNKGNFPGRFSGRQFSNSRSEMNVSTLELGDSALYLCASSLAADEQFFGPGTRLTVL.

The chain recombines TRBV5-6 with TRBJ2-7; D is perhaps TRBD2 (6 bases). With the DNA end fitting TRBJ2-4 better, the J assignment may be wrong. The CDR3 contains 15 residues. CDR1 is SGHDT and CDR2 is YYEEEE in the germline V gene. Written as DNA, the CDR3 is TGTGCCAGCAGCTTAAGTTCGGGGGTTACAAACATTCAGTACTTC. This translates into CASSLSSGVTNIQYF.

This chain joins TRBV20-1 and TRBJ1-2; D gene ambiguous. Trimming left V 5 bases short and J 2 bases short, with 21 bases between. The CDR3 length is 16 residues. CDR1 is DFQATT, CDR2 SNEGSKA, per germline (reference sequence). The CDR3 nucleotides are TGCAGTGCTTGGGTATTAGGTCGGGTATCCAACTATGGCTACACCTTC. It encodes CSAWVLGRVSNYGYTF.

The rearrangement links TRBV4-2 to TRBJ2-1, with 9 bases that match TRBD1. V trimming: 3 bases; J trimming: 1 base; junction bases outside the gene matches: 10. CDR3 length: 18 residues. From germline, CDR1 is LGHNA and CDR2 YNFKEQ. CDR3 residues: CASSHRWDRVSSYNEQFF. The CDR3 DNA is TGTGCCAGCAGCCACCGATGGGACAGGGTGTCGTCCTACAATGAGCAGTTCTTC.